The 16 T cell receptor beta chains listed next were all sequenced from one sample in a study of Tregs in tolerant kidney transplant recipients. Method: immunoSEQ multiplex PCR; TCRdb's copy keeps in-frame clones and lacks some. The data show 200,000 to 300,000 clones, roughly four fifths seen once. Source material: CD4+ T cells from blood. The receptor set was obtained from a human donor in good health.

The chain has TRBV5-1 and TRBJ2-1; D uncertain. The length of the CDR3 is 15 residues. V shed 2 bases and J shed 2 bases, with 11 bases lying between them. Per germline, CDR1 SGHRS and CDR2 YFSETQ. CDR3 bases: TGCGCCAGCAGCTTTTCAGGAGAGCCCTACAATGAGCAGTTCTTC. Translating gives CASSFSGEPYNEQFF.

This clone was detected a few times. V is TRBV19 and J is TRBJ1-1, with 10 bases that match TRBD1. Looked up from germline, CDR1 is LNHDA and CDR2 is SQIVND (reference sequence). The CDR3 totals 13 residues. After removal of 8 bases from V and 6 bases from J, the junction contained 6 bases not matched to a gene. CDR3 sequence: CASSDRGLSEAFF. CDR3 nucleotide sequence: TGTGCCAGTTCCGACAGGGGGCTGTCTGAAGCTTTCTTT.

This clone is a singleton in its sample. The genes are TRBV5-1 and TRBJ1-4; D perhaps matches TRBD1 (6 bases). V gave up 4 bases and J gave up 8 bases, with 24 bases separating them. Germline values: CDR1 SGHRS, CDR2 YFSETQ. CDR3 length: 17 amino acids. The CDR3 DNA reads TGCGCCAGCAGCCCGACAGCCAGGGGTAGCTCCGAGGAAAAACTGTTTTTT. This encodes CASSPTARGSSEEKLFF.

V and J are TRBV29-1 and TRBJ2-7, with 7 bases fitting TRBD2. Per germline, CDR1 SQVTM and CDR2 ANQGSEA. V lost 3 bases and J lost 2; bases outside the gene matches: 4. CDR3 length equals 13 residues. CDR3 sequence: CSVDGGGPYEQYF. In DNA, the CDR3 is TGCAGCGTTGACGGGGGAGGGCCCTACGAGCAGTACTTC.

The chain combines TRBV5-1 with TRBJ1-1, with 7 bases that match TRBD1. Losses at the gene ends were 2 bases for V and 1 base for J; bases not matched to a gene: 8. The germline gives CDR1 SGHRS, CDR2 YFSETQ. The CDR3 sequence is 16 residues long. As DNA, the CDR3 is TGCGCCAGCAGCTTACAGGGGCGAACGACGAACACTGAAGCTTTCTTT. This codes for CASSLQGRTTNTEAFF.

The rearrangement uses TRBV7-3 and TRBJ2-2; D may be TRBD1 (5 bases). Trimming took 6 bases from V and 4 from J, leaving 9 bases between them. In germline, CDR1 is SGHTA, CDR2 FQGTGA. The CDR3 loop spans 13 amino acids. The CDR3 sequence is CASSQGATGELFF. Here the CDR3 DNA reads TGTGCCAGCAGTCAAGGGGCCACCGGGGAGCTGTTTTTT.

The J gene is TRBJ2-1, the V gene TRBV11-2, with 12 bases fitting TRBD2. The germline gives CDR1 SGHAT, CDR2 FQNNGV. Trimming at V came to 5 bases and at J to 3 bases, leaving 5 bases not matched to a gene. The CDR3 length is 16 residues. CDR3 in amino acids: CASSATSGGNYNEQFF. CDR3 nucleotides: TGTGCCAGCAGCGCCACTAGCGGGGGGAACTACAATGAGCAGTTCTTC.

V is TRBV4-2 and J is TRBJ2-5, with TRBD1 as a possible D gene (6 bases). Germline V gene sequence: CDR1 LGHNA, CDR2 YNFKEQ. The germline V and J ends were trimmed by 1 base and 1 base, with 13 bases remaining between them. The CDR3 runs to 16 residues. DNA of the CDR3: TGTGCCAGCAGCCAAGGCCCTCAGGGGCGCCAAGAGACCCAGTACTTC. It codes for CASSQGPQGRQETQYF.

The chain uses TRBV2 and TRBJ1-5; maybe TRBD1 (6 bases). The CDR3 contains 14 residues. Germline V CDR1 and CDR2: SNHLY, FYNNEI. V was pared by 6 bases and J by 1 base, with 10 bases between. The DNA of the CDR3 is TGTGCCAGCAGGACAGGTCTAAGCAATCAGCCCCAGCATTTT. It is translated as CASRTGLSNQPQHF.

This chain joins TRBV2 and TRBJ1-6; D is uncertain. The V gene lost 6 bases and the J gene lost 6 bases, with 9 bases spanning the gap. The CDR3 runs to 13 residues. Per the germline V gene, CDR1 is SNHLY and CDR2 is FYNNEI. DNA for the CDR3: TGTGCCAGCAGAGGAGGGTCTAATTCACCCCTCCACTTT. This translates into CASRGGSNSPLHF.

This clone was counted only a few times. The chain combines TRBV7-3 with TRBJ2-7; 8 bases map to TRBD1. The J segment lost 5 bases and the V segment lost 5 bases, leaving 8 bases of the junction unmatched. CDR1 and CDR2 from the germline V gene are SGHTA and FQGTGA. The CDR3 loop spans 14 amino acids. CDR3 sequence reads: CASSLGQGTNEQYF. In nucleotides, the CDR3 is TGTGCCAGCAGCCTTGGACAGGGAACGAACGAGCAGTACTTC. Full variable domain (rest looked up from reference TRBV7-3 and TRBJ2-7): GAGVSQTPSNKVTEKGKYVELRCDPISGHTALYWYRQSLGQGPEFLIYFQGTGAADDSGLPNDRFFAVRPEGSVSTLKIQRTERGDSAVYLCASSLGQGTNEQYFGPGTRLTVT.

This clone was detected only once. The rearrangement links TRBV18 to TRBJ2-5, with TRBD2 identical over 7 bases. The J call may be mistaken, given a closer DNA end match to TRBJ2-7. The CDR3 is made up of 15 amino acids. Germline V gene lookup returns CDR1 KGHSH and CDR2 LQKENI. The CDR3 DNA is TGTGCCAGCTCACCCGGACTAGTAGCGGTTGGCGAGCAGTACTTC. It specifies CASSPGLVAVGEQYF.

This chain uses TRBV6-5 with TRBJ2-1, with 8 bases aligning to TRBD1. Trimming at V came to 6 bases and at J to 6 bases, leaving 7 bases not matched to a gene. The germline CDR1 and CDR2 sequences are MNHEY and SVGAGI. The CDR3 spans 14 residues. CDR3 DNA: TGTGCCAGCAGCTTACCAGGGGGCGTCAATGAGCAGTTCTTC. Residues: CASSLPGGVNEQFF.

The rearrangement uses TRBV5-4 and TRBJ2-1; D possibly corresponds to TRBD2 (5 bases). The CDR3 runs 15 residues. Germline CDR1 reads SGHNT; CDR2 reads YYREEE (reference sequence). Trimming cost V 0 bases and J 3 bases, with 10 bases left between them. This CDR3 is CASSLGAGIYNEQFF. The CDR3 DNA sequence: TGTGCCAGCAGCTTGGGGGCCGGGATCTACAATGAGCAGTTCTTC.

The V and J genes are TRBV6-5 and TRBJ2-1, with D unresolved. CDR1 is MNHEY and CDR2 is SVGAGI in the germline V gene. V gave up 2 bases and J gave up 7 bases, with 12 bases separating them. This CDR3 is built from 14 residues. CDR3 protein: CASSYSPQLNEQFF. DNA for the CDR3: TGTGCCAGCAGTTACAGCCCCCAACTAAATGAGCAGTTCTTC.

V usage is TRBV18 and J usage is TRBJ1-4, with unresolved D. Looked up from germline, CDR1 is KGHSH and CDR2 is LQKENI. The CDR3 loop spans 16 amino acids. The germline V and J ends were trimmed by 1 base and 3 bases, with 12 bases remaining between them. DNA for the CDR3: TGTGCCAGCTCACCACGACCACACTCCCCTAATGAAAAACTGTTTTTT. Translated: CASSPRPHSPNEKLFF.